Given below is one TCR beta chain in context. Antigen unknown. V shed 7 bases and J shed 1 base, with 23 bases lying between them. Per the germline V gene, CDR1 is SGHRS and CDR2 is YFSETQ. The CDR3 covers 17 residues. This sample stems from a study of cytomegalovirus exposure and HLA in healthy donors. Study-level information: In an early release, HLA-typed donors contributed about 79 million unique TCR sequences. Study-level points and caveats: Analysis performed later showed TCR beta chains linked to HLA being more clonally expanded than equally common others. Previously analyzed data showed that most TCR beta V segments were productive at a frequency of about 87% or about 30%.

The study ran its PCR with 60 Vbeta and 13 Jbeta primers. The repertoire was sequenced with immunoSEQ multiplex PCR; TCRdb's copy has only in-frame clones and lacks some. The sample records over 250,000 clones, roughly 70% being singletons. Sequences were obtained from PBMCs. V gene TRBV5-1 combines with J gene TRBJ1-1; D is possibly TRBD1 (6 bases). This TCR derives from a female donor in good health and CMV-seronegative. The CDR3 here is CASGGGLTQGKNTEAFF. In DNA, the CDR3 is TGCGCCAGCGGAGGAGGTCTAACACAGGGAAAGAACACTGAAGCTTTCTTT.